The rows below give T cell receptor beta chains drawn from one sample of a study of T cells after yellow fever vaccination. From the 5' RACE reads, TCRdb called clonotypes with MiXCR, one entry per CDR3 protein. The sample contains approximately 300,000 distinct CDR3 sequences, roughly a tenth of which appear only once. The material sequenced was CD4+ T cells sorted from PBMCs, taken 45 days after the yellow fever booster vaccination. These receptors came from a man aged 18 to 29 who received the YFV17D yellow fever vaccine. Each CDR3 is given with its conserved first and last residue. The order of the fields is clone size, CDR3 length, V gene, J gene, D gene, CDR3 DNA, CDR3 protein. A D gene is named only where the DNA matches it firmly. Rows may omit the clone size; those that give it use once, few, many or a size class.

-,15,TRBV20-1,TRBJ1-5,-,TGCAGTGCTATCCGTATACGGGGAAAGGGTCAGCCCCAGCATTTT,CSAIRIRGKGQPQHF
-,13,TRBV6-2/TRBV6-3,TRBJ1-1,-,TGTGCCAGCAGTTACTATAGGAATGGTGAAGCTTTCTTT,CASSYYRNGEAFF
few,15,TRBV7-2,TRBJ2-1,TRBD2,TGTGCCAGCAGCTCCTATAGCGGGGGGGCCTATGAGCAGTTCTTC,CASSSYSGGAYEQFF
many,14,TRBV7-2,TRBJ1-1,-,TGTGCCAGCAGCTTTAGGGGAGGGGGCACTGAAGCTTTCTTT,CASSFRGGGTEAFF
-,17,TRBV27,TRBJ2-3,TRBD2,TGTGCCAGCAGTTTTGTTAGAGCGGGGGGGCCGGCAGATACGCAGTATTTT,CASSFVRAGGPADTQYF
-,15,TRBV20-1,TRBJ2-5,TRBD2,TGCAGTGCTAGGCTAGCGGGGGGGCCTGGGGAGACCCAGTACTTC,CSARLAGGPGETQYF
few,14,TRBV10-3,TRBJ2-7,-,TGTGCCATCAGCTCCAGGGAGGCCCCCTACGAGCAGTACTTC,CAISSREAPYEQYF
-,14,TRBV4-3,TRBJ2-5,-,TGCGCCAGCAGCCAAGGACCATTCCAAGAGACCCAGTACTTC,CASSQGPFQETQYF
-,15,TRBV20-1,TRBJ2-1,-,TGCAGTGCTAGAGATCCTCGGGGCGATGGGAATGAGCAGTTCTTC,CSARDPRGDGNEQFF
few,14,TRBV2,TRBJ2-3,-,TGTGCCAGCGGCAAGGGGGGAGGTGGGGATACGCAGTATTTT,CASGKGGGGDTQYF
few,15,TRBV7-3,TRBJ2-1,TRBD1,TGTGCCAGCAGCCCGACCGGACAGGGGTACAATGAGCAGTTCTTC,CASSPTGQGYNEQFF
few,14,TRBV5-1,TRBJ1-4,-,TGCGCCAGCAGCGAAAGACGGTCTAATGAAAAACTGTTTTTT,CASSERRSNEKLFF
few,14,TRBV12-5,TRBJ2-1,-,TGTGCTAGTGGTTTGACGGGCCCCAACAATGAGCAGTTCTTC,CASGLTGPNNEQFF
-,13,TRBV29-1,TRBJ2-5,-,TGCAGCGTCTCCTCCGGTATAGGCGAGACCCAGTACTTC,CSVSSGIGETQYF
few,14,TRBV6-5,TRBJ1-2,TRBD1,TGTGCCAGCAGCGCCCAGGGGGGGAGCTATGGCTACACCTTC,CASSAQGGSYGYTF
-,14,TRBV12-3/TRBV12-4,TRBJ1-1,-,TGTGCCAGCAGTTTTGGTACCGGGACCACTGAAGCTTTCTTT,CASSFGTGTTEAFF
-,16,TRBV7-3,TRBJ2-1,TRBD2,TGTGCCAGCAGCGTCGACTCAGCGGGGGCCTACAATGAGCAGTTCTTC,CASSVDSAGAYNEQFF
few,14,TRBV20-1,TRBJ2-6,-,TGCAGTGCTATCCGCCCCTCTGGGGCCAACGTCCTGACTTTC,CSAIRPSGANVLTF
-,14,TRBV6-6,TRBJ1-1,-,TGTGCCAGCCAAAGTAGGGGTCTGAACACTGAAGCTTTCTTT,CASQSRGLNTEAFF
many,15,TRBV5-6,TRBJ2-2,-,TGTGCCAGCAGCTTGGTCACCCCGGGCACCGGGGAGCTGTTTTTT,CASSLVTPGTGELFF
-,16,TRBV7-9,TRBJ2-7,TRBD1,TGTGCCAGCAGCTCGCGAGGGACAGGGAATACGAACGAGCAGTACTTC,CASSSRGTGNTNEQYF
many,13,TRBV7-9,TRBJ2-5,-,TGTGCCAGCAGCCAGACTAGTGGAGAGACCCAGTACTTC,CASSQTSGETQYF
-,15,TRBV7-3,TRBJ1-4,-,TGTGCCAGCAGCGCCCGAGGGGGTCCTAATGAAAAACTGTTTTTT,CASSARGGPNEKLFF
-,11,TRBV7-9,TRBJ2-1,TRBD2,TGTGCCAGCAGCCTGGGGGGGAAGCAGTTCTTC,CASSLGGKQFF
few,16,TRBV6-2/TRBV6-3,TRBJ1-1,-,TGTGCCAGCAGTTACGGGTCCGGGTCGGCGAACACTGAAGCTTTCTTT,CASSYGSGSANTEAFF
-,12,TRBV7-9,TRBJ2-2,-,TGTGCCAGCAGGCGACAGGCCGGGGAGCTGTTTTTT,CASRRQAGELFF
few,13,TRBV29-1,TRBJ1-1,-,TGCAGCGTTGTATTAAAATTGAACACTGAAGCTTTCTTT,CSVVLKLNTEAFF
few,14,TRBV3-1,TRBJ2-5,TRBD1,TGTGCCAGCAGCCTCATGGACAGGGAAGAGACCCAGTACTTC,CASSLMDREETQYF